This T cell receptor (beta chain) was found in a study of shared clonotypes between healthy human individuals. J lost 0 bases, V lost 3 bases, and 10 bases had no gene match. This CDR3 spans 18 amino acids. Germline values: CDR1 SGHVS, CDR2 FQNEAQ. Using roughly 180 ng DNA, around 30,000 T cell genomes, the sorted-subset replicate PCRs were run. The repertoire was sequenced with immunoSEQ multiplex PCR; TCRdb's copy has only in-frame clones and lacks some. In the table there are over a million clones, about 84% of which are singletons. The sequencing input was memory CD4+ T cells from PBMCs. Subset in this sample: CD45RA-negative fraction. This sequence was found in a young man in good health. Some clones in this sample may be carry-over from other donors' samples. The chain carries TRBV7-8 and TRBJ2-2, with 7 bases matching TRBD1. CDR3 region: CASSLDRSFRPNTGELFF. The CDR3 DNA is TGTGCCAGCAGCTTGGACAGGTCGTTTCGACCGAACACCGGGGAGCTGTTTTTT.